The 24 T cell receptor beta chains below come from one sample, sequenced in a study of T cell repertoires in cytomegalovirus infection. Antigens of these TCRs are unknown. TCRdb itself ran the reads through MiXCR, one entry per CDR3 protein. Of some 940,000 distinct CDR3 sequences listed, approximately 31% are singletons. The starting material was cultured CD8+ T cells from PBMCs, obtained from culture after CMV antigen stimulation. The source of these receptors is a human donor in good health (CMV status not recorded). Some clones in this sample may be carry-over from other donors' samples.

This clonotype showed up just a few times. The rearrangement uses TRBV28 and TRBJ2-3; 11 bases agree with TRBD1. This CDR3 region has 17 residues. V trimming: 6 bases; J trimming: 2 bases; junction bases outside the gene matches: 10. Germline values: CDR1 MDHEN, CDR2 SYDVKM. CDR3 protein: CASSFRGTGGATDTQYF. DNA of the CDR3: TGTGCCAGCAGCTTTCGAGGGACAGGGGGAGCCACAGATACGCAGTATTTT.

The chain combines TRBV7-6 with TRBJ2-5; tentatively, D is TRBD1 (5 bases). The CDR3 has 13 residues. V lost 8 bases to trimming and J lost 0 bases, with 10 bases between them. Germline CDR1 reads SGHVS; CDR2 reads FNYEAQ. CDR3 DNA: TGTGCCAGCGAAGGGGCGAACCAAGAGACCCAGTACTTC. It codes for CASEGANQETQYF.

This clonotype appeared many times. This chain connects TRBV27 to TRBJ1-5; TRBD1 is a possible D gene (5 bases). Between the trimmed V and J ends, which lost 8 bases and 0 bases, there was a span of 14 bases. CDR1 is MNHEY and CDR2 is SMNVEV in the germline V gene (reference sequence). This CDR3 has 15 amino acids. CDR3 bases: TGTGCCAGCTCGGGGGGAATGGTTAGCAATCAGCCCCAGCATTTT. Protein: CASSGGMVSNQPQHF.

The rearrangement uses TRBV7-6 and TRBJ1-5; 7 nucleotides agree with TRBD1. The CDR3 runs to 16 residues. CDR1 is SGHVS and CDR2 is FNYEAQ in the germline V gene. With 4 bases clipped from V and 5 bases from J, the junction kept 11 bases outside the gene matches. DNA for the CDR3: TGTGCCAGCAGCTCAACAGGGGAGGCGGGCCATCAGCCCCAGCATTTT. Translation: CASSSTGEAGHQPQHF. Filled out from reference TRBV7-6 and TRBJ1-5, the complete variable domain reads GAGVSQSPRYKVTKRGQDVALRCDPISGHVSLYWYRQALGQGPEFLTYFNYEAQQDKSGLPNDRFSAERPEGSISTLTIQRTEQRDSAMYRCASSSTGEAGHQPQHFGDGTRLSIL.

This clonotype was counted only a few times. This chain links TRBV27 with TRBJ2-7, with D unresolved. The CDR3 extends over 13 amino acids. CDR1 and CDR2 (germline): MNHEY, SMNVEV (reference sequence). The ends were cut back, 0 bases at V and 5 bases at J, with 8 bases in the middle. The chain's CDR3 is CASSLSRTNEQYV. The CDR3 nucleotides read TGTGCCAGCAGTTTATCGCGTACAAACGAGCAGTACGTC.

This clonotype showed up many times. The V gene is TRBV12-3 or TRBV12-4, the J gene TRBJ2-5; D unclear. The CDR3 has 15 amino acids. Trimming pared 3 bases from V and 5 bases from J, leaving 16 bases between. CDR3 protein: CASSFFGKGPETQYF. CDR3 nucleotides: TGTGCCAGCAGTTTTTTTGGGAAAGGGCCCGAGACCCAGTACTTC.

This chain joins TRBV27 and TRBJ2-7; 9 bases are shared with TRBD1. Germline V gives CDR1 MNHEY, CDR2 SMNVEV (reference sequence). The CDR3 is 15 amino acids. Unmatched junction bases numbered 10, after V lost 6 bases and J lost 4 bases. CDR3 DNA sequence: TGTGCCAGCAGCCTGAGTTATGGGACAGGGTACGAGCAGTACGTC. This sequence encodes CASSLSYGTGYEQYV.

This clonotype appeared many times. An end of the junction does not agree with germline; a read error may underlie this. J is TRBJ1-1 and V is TRBV4-1; D unresolved. The germline gives CDR1 MGHRA, CDR2 YSYEKL. The CDR3 is made up of 13 amino acids. The CDR3 DNA is TGTGCCAGCAGCCAAGAAGGATACACTGAAGCTTTCTTT. Its protein product is CASSQEGYTEAFF.

The chain uses TRBV27 and TRBJ2-7, with D maybe TRBD1 (5 bases). Germline V lookup: CDR1 MNHEY, CDR2 SMNVEV (reference sequence). The CDR3 contains 16 residues. V was clipped by 2 bases and J by 0 bases, with 14 bases between them. The CDR3 coding sequence is TGTGCCAGCAGTTTAACCAGGGTTCCGATCTCCTACGAGCAGTACGTC. It is translated as CASSLTRVPISYEQYV.

Here the CDR3 reads CASSQDWGRLAEAFF. In DNA form, the CDR3 reads TGCGCCAGCAGCCAAGATTGGGGGCGCCTTGCTGAAGCTTTCTTT. The genes are TRBV4-3 and TRBJ1-1; maybe TRBD1 (6 bases). Germline V gene lookup returns CDR1 LGHNA and CDR2 YSLEER. V was shortened by 0 bases and J by 6 bases, with 14 bases between the two germline ends. This CDR3 spans 15 amino acids.

Ten or more counts support this clonotype. The gene calls are TRBV6-1 and TRBJ2-3; D is uncertain. This CDR3 comprises 15 residues. Germline CDR1 MNHNS, CDR2 SASEGT. V shed 2 bases and J shed 5 bases, with 14 bases lying between them. The CDR3 region has the DNA TGTGCCAGCAGTGAAATCGCAGGCCGACGAGATACGCAGTATTTT. It yields the protein CASSEIAGRRDTQYF.

This clonotype was seen only a few times. The gene calls are TRBV20-1 and TRBJ2-1, with D perhaps matching TRBD1 (6 bases). Germline V gene data show CDR1 as DFQATT and CDR2 as SNEGSKA (reference sequence). CDR3 length: 15 amino acids. V was shortened by 6 bases and J by 0 bases, with 15 bases between the two germline ends. CDR3 protein: CSARTVSSSYNEQFF. CDR3 DNA sequence: TGCAGTGCGAGGACAGTCTCGAGCTCCTACAATGAGCAGTTCTTC.

This clonotype was seen at least ten times. This sequence joins TRBV7-2 and TRBJ2-1, with 10 bases matching TRBD2. Per the germline V gene, CDR1 is SGHTA and CDR2 is FQGNSA. CDR3 length equals 15 residues. After removal of 4 bases from V and 7 bases from J, the junction contained 7 bases not matched to a gene. The CDR3 nucleotides are TGTGCCAGCAGCTGGAGCGGGGGGGCGGGGAATGAGCAGTTCTTC. It codes for CASSWSGGAGNEQFF.

This chain uses TRBV7-3 with TRBJ2-5; tentative D call: TRBD2 (6 bases). V was pared by 5 bases and J by 4 bases, with 17 bases between. Germline assignment: CDR1 SGHTA and CDR2 FQGTGA. The length of the CDR3 is 15 residues. CDR3 sequence: CASSPTGGTGETQYF. The DNA for the CDR3 is TGTGCCAGCAGCCCGACCGGAGGGACCGGAGAGACCCAGTACTTC.

As regards this clonotype: This may be a read error, as it is one base from a much larger clone. This chain uses TRBV7-7 with TRBJ2-5, with unresolved D. The CDR3 contains 13 residues. From germline, CDR1 is SSHAT and CDR2 FNYEAQ (reference sequence). CDR3 protein: CAGSLAYQETQYF. Here the CDR3 DNA reads TGTGCTGGCAGCTTGGCCTATCAAGAGACCCAGTACTTC.

V usage is TRBV7-3 and J usage is TRBJ1-4; TRBD1 agrees at 8 bases. The CDR3 consists of 15 residues. The V gene end was trimmed by 4 bases and the J gene end by 6 bases; junction bases not matched to a gene: 7. CDR1 is SGHTA and CDR2 is FQGTGA in the germline V gene. Here the CDR3 reads CASSSLGQEDEKLFF. The CDR3 DNA follows: TGTGCCAGCAGCTCGCTGGGACAGGAGGATGAAAAACTGTTTTTT. The full variable domain, completed using reference TRBV7-3 and TRBJ1-4, is GAGVSQTPSNKVTEKGKYVELRCDPISGHTALYWYRQSLGQGPEFLIYFQGTGAADDSGLPNDRFFAVRPEGSVSTLKIQRTERGDSAVYLCASSSLGQEDEKLFFGSGTQLSVL.

This clonotype was counted a few times. The rearrangement links TRBV11-2 to TRBJ2-1, with D hard to call. The CDR3 sequence is 13 residues long. V was clipped by 5 bases and J by 5 bases, with 10 bases between them. CDR1 and CDR2 from the germline V gene are SGHAT and FQNNGV. The CDR3 DNA reads as TGTGCCAGCAGCCGGACGGCGAACAATGAGCAGTTCTTC. This translates into CASSRTANNEQFF.

This clonotype occurred a few times. The V and J genes are TRBV28 and TRBJ2-3; 7 bases fit TRBD2. The CDR3 consists of 15 residues. V dropped 2 bases and J dropped 2; count of bases not matched to a gene: 4. Germline CDR1 and CDR2: MDHEN and SYDVKM. CDR3 bases: TGTGCCAGCAGTTTAGGGGACTACATCACAGATACGCAGTATTTT. Its protein is CASSLGDYITDTQYF.

This clonotype was seen repeatedly, ten times or more. This chain uses TRBV11-2 with TRBJ2-2; 7 positions match TRBD1. The CDR3 totals 18 residues. Trimming at V came to 5 bases and at J to 2 bases, leaving 14 bases not matched to a gene. Looked up from germline, CDR1 is SGHAT and CDR2 is FQNNGV. CDR3 loop: CASSPTGEPNFNTGELFF. The DNA of the CDR3 is TGTGCCAGCAGCCCCACAGGGGAACCCAACTTCAACACCGGGGAGCTGTTTTTT.

The chain links TRBV11-2 to TRBJ2-7, with TRBD1 as a possible D gene (6 bases). Germline V gene lookup returns CDR1 SGHAT and CDR2 FQNNGV. The CDR3 loop spans 15 amino acids. The V end lost 6 bases, the J end lost 1 base, and 16 bases lay between the germline ends. CDR3: CASSPMTGHSYEQYV. The CDR3 bases are TGTGCCAGCAGTCCAATGACAGGCCATTCCTACGAGCAGTACGTC.

This rearrangement joins TRBV28 to TRBJ2-3; D perhaps matches TRBD1 (6 bases). Germline loops: CDR1 MDHEN, CDR2 SYDVKM. The V end lost 3 bases, the J end lost 3 bases, and 28 bases lay between the germline ends. This CDR3 has 20 residues. This CDR3 reads CASSFLMEDRPRDYTDTQYF. The DNA for the CDR3 is TGTGCCAGCAGTTTCTTGATGGAGGACAGACCAAGAGATTATACAGATACGCAGTATTTT. The variable domain in full, with the rest retrieved from reference TRBV28 and TRBJ2-3, is DVKVTQSSRYLVKRTGEKVFLECVQDMDHENMFWYRQDPGLGLRLIYFSYDVKMKEKGDIPEGYSVSREKKERFSLILESASTNQTSMYLCASSFLMEDRPRDYTDTQYFGPGTRLTVL.

The gene calls are TRBV20-1 and TRBJ1-2, with D hard to call. The length of the CDR3 is 15 residues. Germline V lookup: CDR1 DFQATT, CDR2 SNEGSKA (reference sequence). V lost 0 bases, J lost 1 base, and 12 bases lay in between. The CDR3 region is CSARDHGGINYGYTF. The CDR3 nucleotides read TGCAGTGCTAGAGATCATGGAGGAATTAACTATGGCTACACCTTC.

This chain uses TRBV9 with TRBJ2-3; D is unclear. CDR1 is SGDLS and CDR2 is YYNGEE in the germline V gene. The CDR3 has 13 residues. V dropped 0 bases and J dropped 4 bases, with 6 bases sitting between them. The CDR3 here is CASSVGLSDTQYF. DNA for the CDR3: TGTGCCAGCAGCGTAGGTTTATCAGATACGCAGTATTTT.

For this clonotype: Germline and junction disagree at one end, which may indicate a read error. CDR3 in DNA: TGTGCCAGCAGTAGTACCGGAATAACCGGGGAGCTGTATTTT. It yields the protein CASSSTGITGELYF. The rearrangement links TRBV6-2 or TRBV6-3 to TRBJ2-2, with a possible D match to TRBD2 (5 bases). Looked up from germline, CDR1 is MNHEY and CDR2 is SVGEGT. The length of the CDR3 is 14 residues.